These 19 T cell receptor beta chains share one sample of origin, sequenced in a study of blood T cell repertoires in COVID-19. The table came from immunoSEQ multiplex PCR; TCRdb's copy has only in-frame clones and leaves some out. The sample has about 110,000 clones; 80% to 85% are singletons. The sequenced sample consisted of peripheral blood. All receptors come from a woman aged 65 to 85 with acute or convalescent COVID-19.

The rearrangement links TRBV5-1 to TRBJ2-2, with 7 bases that match TRBD1. With 1 base clipped from V and 4 bases from J, the junction kept 7 bases outside the gene matches. Germline CDR1 reads SGHRS; CDR2 reads YFSETQ. The CDR3 sequence is 16 residues long. The CDR3 sequence is CASSLQSGGATGELFF. The CDR3 coding sequence is TGCGCCAGCAGCTTGCAATCAGGGGGTGCCACCGGGGAGCTGTTTTTT.

The rearrangement uses TRBV6-5 and TRBJ1-1; maybe TRBD1 (6 bases). Trimming stripped 7 bases from V and 1 base from J, with 13 bases between. Germline CDR1 reads MNHEY; CDR2 reads SVGAGI. This CDR3 spans 14 amino acids. The CDR3 spells CASTKRGKNTEAFF. The CDR3 bases are TGTGCCAGCACTAAAAGGGGGAAGAACACTGAAGCTTTCTTT.

This chain connects TRBV6-7 to TRBJ2-1; 12 bases fit TRBD2. TRBV6-7 belongs to the ORF category, with a function that is uncertain. V shed 7 bases and J 9 bases; nucleotides not matched to a gene: 10. This CDR3 spans 15 amino acids. CDR3: CASTLGLAGRGEQFF. The CDR3 nucleotides are TGTGCCAGCACCCTCGGACTAGCGGGGAGGGGTGAGCAGTTCTTC.

This clone was seen once. This chain uses TRBV28 with TRBJ1-1, with D possibly being TRBD1 (6 bases). CDR3 length: 13 amino acids. Germline V CDR1 and CDR2: MDHEN, SYDVKM. V lost 4 bases to trimming and J lost 5 bases, with 11 bases between them. This CDR3 is CASSWGRGTEAFF. CDR3 DNA: TGTGCCAGCAGTTGGGGCAGGGGTACTGAAGCTTTCTTT.

The chain carries TRBV19 and TRBJ1-6, with a possible D match to TRBD1 (5 bases). Trimming shortened V by 0 bases and J by 7 bases, and 10 bases separated the two germline ends. CDR3 length equals 15 residues. Germline CDR1 LNHDA, CDR2 SQIVND (reference sequence). The CDR3 bases are TGTGCCAGTAGTATAGATGGGGGGGGAAATTCACCCCTCCACTTT. It codes for CASSIDGGGNSPLHF.

In its sample, this clone was seen a few times. The rearrangement joins TRBV19 to TRBJ2-2, with unresolved D. CDR3 size: 16 residues. The germline V gene encodes CDR1 LNHDA and CDR2 SQIVND (reference sequence). V lost 3 bases, J lost 6 bases, and 17 bases lay in between. The CDR3 DNA reads TGTGCCAGTAGTATGTACGTCCTAGGAAGCTCCGGGGAGCTGTTTTTT. Translated: CASSMYVLGSSGELFF. Supplemented by reference TRBV19 and TRBJ2-2, the full variable domain reads DGGITQSPKYLFRKEGQNVTLSCEQNLNHDAMYWYRQDPGQGLRLIYYSQIVNDFQKGDIAEGYSVSREKKESFPLTVTSAQKNPTAFYLCASSMYVLGSSGELFFGEGSRLTVL.

The chain carries TRBV10-3 and TRBJ2-7; possibly TRBD2 for D (6 bases). V lost 2 bases to trimming and J lost 7 bases, with 15 bases between them. The CDR3 contains 14 residues. From germline, CDR1 is ENHRY and CDR2 SYGVKD. The CDR3: CAISEAGRPGEQYF. As DNA, the CDR3 is TGTGCCATCAGTGAGGCGGGACGGCCCGGGGAGCAGTACTTC.

The chain has TRBV2 and TRBJ2-7; 7 bases are shared with TRBD2. The CDR3 spans 11 residues. V was clipped by 8 bases and J by 3 bases; unmatched bases: 1. Germline-derived CDR1 and CDR2 are SNHLY and FYNNEI. CDR3 nucleotide sequence: TGTGCCAGCGGGGGGGTCTACGAGCAGTACTTC. It encodes CASGGVYEQYF.

This clone showed up just a few times. The gene calls are TRBV14 and TRBJ2-3, with TRBD2 identical over 7 bases. The V segment lost 0 bases and the J segment 2 bases; nucleotides outside the gene matches: 8. CDR3 length equals 17 residues. Looked up from germline, CDR1 is SGHDN and CDR2 is FVKESK. CDR3 DNA sequence: TGTGCCAGCAGCCAAGATATCCAGCGGGGAACCACAGATACGCAGTATTTT. This gives the protein CASSQDIQRGTTDTQYF.

The V call is TRBV28, the J call TRBJ2-5; maybe TRBD1 (5 bases). Germline loops: CDR1 MDHEN, CDR2 SYDVKM. The V gene lost 5 bases and the J gene lost 4 bases, with 8 bases spanning the gap. The CDR3 is 12 amino acids. CDR3 sequence: CASSQGGETQYF. In DNA form, the CDR3 reads TGTGCCAGCAGTCAGGGTGGAGAGACCCAGTACTTC.

The CDR3 loop reads CASSDSGTGENSPLHF. As DNA, the CDR3 is TGTGCCAGCAGTGACTCGGGGACAGGGGAAAATTCACCCCTCCACTTT. V usage is TRBV25-1 and J usage is TRBJ1-6, with 10 bases fitting TRBD1. CDR3 length: 16 residues. Germline trimming cut 3 bases from V and 7 bases from J; bases unmatched to any gene: 6. Germline V CDR1 and CDR2: MGHDK, SYGVNS.

This rearrangement joins TRBV3-1 (or the pseudogene TRBV3-2) to TRBJ1-1; D is ambiguous. CDR1 is LGHDT and CDR2 is YNNKEL in the germline V gene (reference sequence). The CDR3 totals 12 residues. V was trimmed by 1 base and J by 11 bases, leaving 11 bases between them. CDR3 loop: CASSQGASVAFF. The CDR3 DNA reads TGTGCCAGCAGCCAAGGGGCCTCGGTGGCTTTCTTT.

The chain links TRBV12-3 or TRBV12-4 to TRBJ1-2, with D perhaps matching TRBD1 (5 bases). This CDR3 region has 12 residues. V was cut by 5 bases and J by 6 bases, with 10 bases left in between. The CDR3 reads CASSPGTNGYTF. The CDR3, as DNA: TGTGCCAGCAGTCCCGGGACTAATGGCTACACCTTC.

The V and J genes are TRBV6-4 and TRBJ2-1, with D tentatively TRBD2 (6 bases). The V and J ends lost 2 bases and 6 bases respectively, with 14 bases between them. The CDR3 sequence is 15 residues long. Germline CDR1 reads MRHNA; CDR2 reads SNTAGT. The CDR3 sequence is CASSDRAGRFNEQFF. Here the CDR3 DNA reads TGTGCCAGCAGTGACAGGGCGGGACGCTTCAATGAGCAGTTCTTC.

The chain combines TRBV5-1 with TRBJ1-2, with D maybe TRBD1 (5 bases). The CDR3 consists of 14 residues. Germline CDR1 is SGHRS and CDR2 is YFSETQ. Trimming left V 1 base short and J 4 bases short, with 11 bases between. DNA of the CDR3: TGCGCCAGCAGCTTGCTCGACAGTACCTATGGCTACACCTTC. Encoded protein: CASSLLDSTYGYTF. Using reference TRBV5-1 and TRBJ1-2 for the parts outside the CDR3, the full variable domain is KAGVTQTPRYLIKTRGQQVTLSCSPISGHRSVSWYQQTPGQGLQFLFEYFSETQRNKGNFPGRFSGRQFSNSRSEMNVSTLELGDSALYLCASSLLDSTYGYTFGSGTRLTVV.

This rearrangement joins TRBV11-2 to TRBJ1-6; 7 bases agree with TRBD1. The germline CDR1 and CDR2 sequences are SGHAT and FQNNGV. The length of the CDR3 is 16 residues. The junction had 11 bases not matched to a gene; V was cut back by 6 bases and J by 6 bases. CDR3 nucleotides: TGTGCCAGCAGATCCTCCGGTCCAGGGGGTAATTCACCCCTCCACTTT. Translating it yields CASRSSGPGGNSPLHF.

The chain links TRBV15 to TRBJ1-3; D not certain. Germline loops: CDR1 LNHNV, CDR2 YYDKDF (reference sequence). V shed 0 bases and J shed 5 bases, with 8 bases lying between them. The CDR3 length is 14 residues. In DNA form, the CDR3 reads TGTGCCACCAGCAGAGACAAATTTCGAAACACCATATATTTT. Encoded protein: CATSRDKFRNTIYF.

The J gene is TRBJ2-7, the V gene TRBV2, with TRBD1 matching 7 bases. V shed 5 bases and J 0 bases; nucleotides not matched to a gene: 4. Germline assignment: CDR1 SNHLY and CDR2 FYNNEI. This CDR3 has 14 amino acids. DNA of the CDR3: TGTGCCAGCAGTCCGGACAGGCACTCCTACGAGCAGTACTTC. Encoded protein: CASSPDRHSYEQYF.

The J gene is TRBJ2-7, the V gene TRBV5-4, with TRBD1 matching over 7 bases. Germline-derived CDR1 and CDR2 are SGHNT and YYREEE (reference sequence). The junction had 5 bases not matched to a gene; V was cut back by 5 bases and J by 0 bases. The CDR3 is 14 residues long. CDR3 sequence: CASSKWDSSYEQYF. The CDR3 DNA reads TGTGCCAGCAGTAAATGGGACAGCTCCTACGAGCAGTACTTC.